The rows below give T cell receptor beta chains drawn from one sample of a study of CD8 T cells in ankylosing spondylitis. TCRdb re-derived calls from the 5' RACE reads in MiXCR, one entry per CDR3 protein. Of just under 350,000 distinct CDR3 sequences in the sample, about 14% were seen once. The material sequenced was blood, either unsorted or a sorted T cell fraction (not recorded which). Receptors were obtained from a male donor with ankylosing spondylitis or in good health (not recorded which). CDR3s include the opening cysteine and the closing phenylalanine or tryptophan. A D gene is named only where the DNA matches it firmly.

>TRBV5-1|-
CASTSSAGFTDTQYF
>TRBV4-2|-
CASSLTGTGSRTDTQYF
>TRBV10-3|-
CAISDTPSLANEQFF
>TRBV19|TRBD1
CASKRTGANTEAFF
>TRBV5-5|TRBD1
CASSFPTGKETQYF
>TRBV20-1|TRBD1
CSARDGTGAFYEQYF
>TRBV6-1|TRBD1
CASRLTGANEKLFF
>TRBV6-1|-
CASRRQVPYEQYF
>TRBV12-3/TRBV12-4|-
CASSPGQTGELFF
>TRBV4-2|-
CASSQDRTAYGYTF
>TRBV5-1|-
CASSLDVYEQFF
>TRBV15|TRBD2
CATSRSASGGARNTQYF
>TRBV7-8|TRBD1
CASSPRGTGGTDTQYF
>TRBV12-3/TRBV12-4|-
CASSPGVSEQYF
>TRBV30|-
CAWVRGQLNEKLFF
>TRBV7-8|-
CASSLLGKGITEAFF
>TRBV12-3/TRBV12-4|-
CASSWAGGASIYEQYF
>TRBV20-1|-
CSAEGRSNQPQHF
>TRBV11-3|-
CASSYREMSTDTQYF
>TRBV4-2|-
CASSQGTGKKQFF
>TRBV10-3|-
CATRLSLTEETQYF
>TRBV3-1|-
CASSRSADSSYEQYF